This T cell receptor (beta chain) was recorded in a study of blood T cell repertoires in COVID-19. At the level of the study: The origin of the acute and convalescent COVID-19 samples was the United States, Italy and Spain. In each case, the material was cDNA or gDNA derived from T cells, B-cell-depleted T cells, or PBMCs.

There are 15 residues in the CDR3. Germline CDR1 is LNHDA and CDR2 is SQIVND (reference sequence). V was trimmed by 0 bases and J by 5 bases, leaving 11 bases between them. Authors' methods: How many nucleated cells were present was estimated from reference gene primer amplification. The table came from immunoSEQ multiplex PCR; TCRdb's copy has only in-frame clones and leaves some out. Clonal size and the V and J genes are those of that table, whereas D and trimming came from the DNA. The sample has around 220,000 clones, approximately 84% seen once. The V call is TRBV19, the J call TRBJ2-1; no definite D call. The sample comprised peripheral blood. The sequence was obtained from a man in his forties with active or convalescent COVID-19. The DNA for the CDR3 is TGTGCCAGTAGTATAGATCAGATTGGCCACAATGAGCAGTTCTTC. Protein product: CASSIDQIGHNEQFF.